This entry lists 8 T cell receptor beta chains sequenced from one sample in a study of T-cell reconstitution after alpha-beta-depleted transplantation in children (TCRdb year 2016). The library was prepared using PCR. The sample was run on an Illumina HiSeq 2500. TCR library preparation used molecular barcoding, with unique molecular identifiers applied to normalize quantification of the TCRbeta repertoire. TCRdb itself trimmed the public reads at Q25 with fastp, ran MiXCR and retained productive beta chains. CDR3 protein sequences are deduplicated, and each keeps its most common genes and DNA. Recorded for this sample are some 590,000 distinct CDR3 sequences; 10% of them occurred a single time. The ten most abundant clones make up 4% of the sample. This material consisted of PBMCs from the stem cell graft donor, taken from the stem cell graft. All receptors derive from a human donor who donated a stem cell graft to a child with acute myeloid leukemia.

In its sample, this clonotype was seen many times. The rearrangement uses TRBV27 and TRBJ2-7; 11 bases agree with TRBD1. Germline V gives CDR1 MNHEY, CDR2 SMNVEV (reference sequence). The junction had 10 bases not matched to a gene; V was cut back by 6 bases and J by 6 bases. This CDR3 is 15 amino acids long. For the CDR3, the DNA is TGTGCCAGCAGCTGGATCGGACAGGGGGCGTCCGAGCAGTACTTC. It is translated as CASSWIGQGASEQYF.

This clonotype was seen more than once but under ten times. The chain couples TRBV12-3 or TRBV12-4 to TRBJ2-1; TRBD1 might be the D (5 bases). V was cut by 7 bases and J by 12 bases, with 16 bases left in between. There are 12 residues in the CDR3. In DNA, the CDR3 is TGTGCCAGCACCCAGGGTCCCCAAGGGCAGTTCTTC. Its translation is CASTQGPQGQFF.

This clonotype was counted at least ten times. This rearrangement joins TRBV11-2 to TRBJ2-7; 7 bases line up with TRBD2. Germline-derived CDR1 and CDR2 are SGHAT and FQNNGV. The CDR3 length is 17 residues. J gave up 9 bases and V 0 bases, and 17 bases lay outside the gene matches. The CDR3 region is CASSLDSGYGFNPGQYF. CDR3 DNA sequence: TGTGCCAGCAGCTTAGATAGCGGGTACGGTTTTAATCCGGGGCAGTACTTC. Together with reference TRBV11-2 and TRBJ2-7, the CDR3 gives the full variable domain: EAGVAQSPRYKIIEKRQSVAFWCNPISGHATLYWYQQILGQGPKLLIQFQNNGVVDDSQLPKDRFSAERLKGVDSTLKIQPAKLEDSAVYLCASSLDSGYGFNPGQYFGPGTRLTVT.

The chain uses TRBV7-9 and TRBJ2-3; 7 bases agree with TRBD2. The trim removed 8 bases at V and 1 base at J, leaving 6 bases unmatched. CDR1 SEHNR and CDR2 FQNEAQ come from the germline V gene (reference sequence). This CDR3 is 14 amino acids long. CDR3 DNA sequence: TGTGCCAGCGGTAGAGCGGGACGCACAGATACGCAGTATTTT. Translating it yields CASGRAGRTDTQYF.

The chain combines TRBV4-2 with TRBJ2-7; no clear D. CDR1 and CDR2 (germline): LGHNA, YNFKEQ. The V and J ends lost 4 bases and 4 bases respectively, with 14 bases between them. The CDR3 sequence is 14 residues long. In DNA, the CDR3 is TGTGCCAGCAGCCCCCTAGGCAAGGGTTACGAGCAGTACTTC. This codes for CASSPLGKGYEQYF.

This rearrangement joins TRBV6-1 to TRBJ2-1, with D unresolved. The V and J ends lost 7 bases and 5 bases respectively, with 15 bases between them. The CDR3 covers 14 residues. Germline V gives CDR1 MNHNS, CDR2 SASEGT. The CDR3 sequence is CASTPRGSNNEQFF. CDR3 in DNA: TGTGCCAGCACCCCCCGCGGCTCGAACAATGAGCAGTTCTTC.

The chain joins TRBV15 to TRBJ2-3, with D hard to call. The CDR3 extends over 16 amino acids. Trimming stripped 0 bases from V and 3 bases from J, with 13 bases between. Germline values: CDR1 LNHNV, CDR2 YYDKDF (reference sequence). The CDR3 bases are TGTGCCACCAGCAGAGATCGAAGGGCTGGTACAGATACGCAGTATTTT. This sequence encodes CATSRDRRAGTDTQYF.

This clonotype was seen only a few times. The rearrangement uses TRBV6-5 and TRBJ2-2, with 8 bases fitting TRBD2. Germline V lookup: CDR1 MNHEY, CDR2 SVGAGI. The length of the CDR3 is 17 residues. V shed 0 bases and J 2 bases; nucleotides not matched to a gene: 5. The CDR3 loop reads CASSYSGAGGNTGELFF. CDR3 nucleotides: TGTGCCAGCAGTTACTCTGGGGCGGGAGGAAACACCGGGGAGCTGTTTTTT.